Listed here are 3 T cell receptor beta chains from one sample, sequenced in a study of control samples from healthy donors and cancer patients (TCRdb year 2020). To prepare the library, the immunoSEQ multiplex PCR assay was applied. TCRdb limited this immuneACCESS table to in-frame rearrangements with V and J called. A share of clones is missing; checked studies link under half to unresolved V genes, and the rest is unexplained. In all, the sample holds tens of thousands of clones, and 95% of those were seen once. About 2.4% of the sample goes to the ten largest clones. Sequenced: blood. Every receptor here comes from a man aged 25-40 years in good health.

This chain joins TRBV28 and TRBJ1-5; D unclear. The germline V gene encodes CDR1 MDHEN and CDR2 SYDVKM. The V and J ends lost 7 bases and 0 bases respectively, with 10 bases between them. This CDR3 is built from 14 residues. The CDR3 loop reads CASMEGNSNQPQHF. For the CDR3, the DNA is TGTGCCAGCATGGAAGGGAATAGCAATCAGCCCCAGCATTTT. The full variable domain, with the rest looked up from reference TRBV28 and TRBJ1-5, is DVKVTQSSRYLVKRTGEKVFLECVQDMDHENMFWYRQDPGLGLRLIYFSYDVKMKEKGDIPEGYSVSREKKERFSLILESASTNQTSMYLCASMEGNSNQPQHFGDGTRLSIL.

V usage is TRBV30 and J usage is TRBJ1-2, with 10 bases lining up with TRBD1. The CDR3 is 16 amino acids. After removal of 5 bases from V and 5 bases from J, the junction contained 14 bases not matched to a gene. The germline V gene encodes CDR1 GTSNPN and CDR2 SVGIG (reference sequence). CDR3 protein: CAWVGVDRGRQYGYTF. The CDR3 DNA reads as TGTGCCTGGGTTGGAGTCGACAGGGGGCGCCAGTATGGCTACACCTTC.

The rearrangement joins TRBV19 to TRBJ2-3; 10 positions match TRBD2. The CDR3 extends over 18 amino acids. With 0 bases clipped from V and 4 bases from J, the junction kept 10 bases outside the gene matches. Germline loops: CDR1 LNHDA, CDR2 SQIVND (reference sequence). CDR3: CASSIEGLARRGADTQYF. The CDR3 region has the DNA TGTGCCAGTAGTATAGAGGGACTAGCGAGGAGAGGCGCAGATACGCAGTATTTT.